Presented here are 6 T cell receptor beta chains from one specimen sequenced in a study of blood T cells in healthy people across ages. A second PCR, run for roughly 7 to 11 cycles, used a sample-barcoded 5' primer plus a J-beta primer mix. TCRdb fed the 5' RACE reads into MiXCR, producing one record per CDR3 protein. The profile covers 1.5 million to 2 million distinct CDR3 sequences, with about 39% appearing a single time and approximately 22% taken by the ten largest. Sequences were obtained from blood. The receptors derive from a human donor in good health.

This clonotype came up a few times. The genes are TRBV28 and TRBJ2-7; no firm D call. The CDR3 has 10 amino acids. The V and J ends lost 4 bases and 6 bases respectively, with 4 bases between them. The germline V gene encodes CDR1 MDHEN and CDR2 SYDVKM. The CDR3 nucleotides are TGTGCCAGCAGTTACCGCGAGCAGTACTTC. Translated: CASSYREQYF. Full variable domain (missing parts from reference TRBV28 and TRBJ2-7): DVKVTQSSRYLVKRTGEKVFLECVQDMDHENMFWYRQDPGLGLRLIYFSYDVKMKEKGDIPEGYSVSREKKERFSLILESASTNQTSMYLCASSYREQYFGPGTRLTVT.

This clonotype occurred many times. The chain has TRBV6-5 and TRBJ2-7; tentatively, D is TRBD2 (5 bases). CDR1 is MNHEY, CDR2 SVGAGI, per germline. The CDR3 runs 14 residues. Trimming cost V 5 bases and J 3 bases, with 14 bases left between them. CDR3 sequence reads: CASSRYSGVYEQYF. Written as DNA, the CDR3 is TGTGCCAGCAGTCGTTATTCCGGGGTCTACGAGCAGTACTTC.

Points on this clonotype: The junction departs from the called germline gene at one end, perhaps through a read error. The chain has TRBV7-2 and TRBJ2-6; tentatively, D is TRBD1 (5 bases). Germline CDR1 is SGHTA and CDR2 is FQGNSA. The CDR3 is made up of 16 amino acids. CDR3 sequence reads: CASSLAVNSGADVLTF. CDR3 DNA: TGTGCCAGCAGCTTAGCGGTCAACTCTGGGGCCGACGTCCTGACTTTC.

This clonotype has a handful of counts. The V and J genes are TRBV15 and TRBJ1-1, with D perhaps TRBD1 (6 bases). The germline V gene encodes CDR1 LNHNV and CDR2 YYDKDF (reference sequence). The V and J ends lost 3 bases and 3 bases respectively, with 14 bases between them. CDR3 length: 15 amino acids. The CDR3 nucleotides are TGTGCCACCAGCAGGCTGGGTGGGGGCTACACTGAAGCTTTCTTT. Protein: CATSRLGGGYTEAFF. The variable domain in full, completed from reference TRBV15 and TRBJ1-1, reads DAMVIQNPRYQVTQFGKPVTLSCSQTLNHNVMYWYQQKSSQAPKLLFHYYDKDFNNEADTPDNFQSRRPNTSFCFLDIRSPGLGDTAMYLCATSRLGGGYTEAFFGQGTRLTVV.

The chain links TRBV20-1 to TRBJ1-2; no clear D. The V end was cut by 0 bases, the J end by 3 bases, with 11 bases between. The CDR3 totals 14 residues. Germline V lookup: CDR1 DFQATT, CDR2 SNEGSKA (reference sequence). CDR3 in amino acids: CSARDQLVHYGYTF. CDR3 nucleotides: TGCAGTGCTAGAGATCAACTCGTTCACTATGGCTACACCTTC.

This clonotype was recorded only once. The chain has TRBV7-2 and TRBJ2-5, with 9 bases lining up with TRBD2. With the DNA end fitting TRBJ2-7 better, the J assignment may be wrong. The CDR3 is made up of 15 amino acids. Germline CDR1 and CDR2: SGHTA and FQGNSA. CDR3 loop: CASSLFAGGRYEQYF. Here the CDR3 DNA reads TGTGCCAGCAGCTTATTCGCGGGGGGGCGCTACGAGCAGTACTTC.